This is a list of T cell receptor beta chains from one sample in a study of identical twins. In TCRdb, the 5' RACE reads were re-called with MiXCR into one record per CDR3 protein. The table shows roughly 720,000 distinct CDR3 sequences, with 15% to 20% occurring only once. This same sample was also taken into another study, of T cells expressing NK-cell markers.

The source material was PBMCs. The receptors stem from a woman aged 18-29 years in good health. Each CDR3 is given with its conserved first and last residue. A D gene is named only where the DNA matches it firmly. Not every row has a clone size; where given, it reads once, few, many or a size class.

CSARTAGTEQFF,TGCAGTGCTAGGACTGCTGGCACTGAGCAGTTCTTC,.,.,TRBJ2-1,TRBV20-1
CASSLLGSPGANVLTF,TGTGCCAGCAGCTTGCTGGGCAGCCCTGGGGCCAACGTCCTGACTTTC,.,.,TRBJ2-6,TRBV5-5
CASSYPWEDTQYF,TGTGCCAGCAGTTACCCCTGGGAAGATACGCAGTATTTT,.,.,TRBJ2-3,TRBV6-6
CSPTGVKYTDTQYF,TGCAGCCCCACAGGGGTAAAGTACACAGATACGCAGTATTTT,TRBD1,few,TRBJ2-3,TRBV20-1
CASSQEKIPQRQETQYF,TGTGCCAGCAGCCAAGAAAAAATCCCCCAACGACAAGAGACCCAGTACTTC,.,.,TRBJ2-5,TRBV3-1
CASSFGRSNNYEQYF,TGTGCCAGCAGTTTTGGGAGGTCCAACAACTACGAGCAGTACTTC,.,many,TRBJ2-7,TRBV12-3/TRBV12-4
CASREGGLNSPLHF,TGTGCCAGCAGGGAAGGGGGACTTAATTCACCCCTCCACTTT,.,few,TRBJ1-6,TRBV7-9
CASSLFPARDETQYF,TGCGCCAGCAGCTTGTTCCCAGCCAGGGATGAGACCCAGTACTTC,.,.,TRBJ2-5,TRBV5-1
CASSSRDRGYEQYF,TGTGCCAGCAGTTCCCGGGACAGGGGCTACGAGCAGTACTTC,TRBD1,.,TRBJ2-7,TRBV12-3/TRBV12-4
CASRGGAGFGDEQYF,TGTGCCAGCAGGGGAGGGGCGGGGTTTGGCGACGAGCAGTACTTC,.,.,TRBJ2-7,TRBV21-1
CASSPPRQDEQFF,TGTGCCAGCAGCCCCCCCAGGCAGGATGAGCAGTTCTTC,.,few,TRBJ2-1,TRBV7-9
CASSGGTGMDEQYF,TGTGCCAGCAGCGGGGGGACAGGGATGGACGAGCAGTACTTC,TRBD1,few,TRBJ2-7,TRBV9
CASEADRGNTGELFF,TGCGCCAGCGAGGCGGACAGGGGAAACACCGGGGAGCTGTTTTTT,TRBD1,few,TRBJ2-2,TRBV5-1
CASSLGRGMFGYTF,TGTGCCAGCAGCTTAGGCAGGGGTATGTTTGGCTACACCTTC,.,few,TRBJ1-2,TRBV7-9
CSVMLSWSNEQFF,TGCAGCGTTATGTTGTCGTGGAGCAATGAGCAGTTCTTC,.,few,TRBJ2-1,TRBV29-1
CAISESQRVDEQFF,TGTGCCATCAGTGAGTCCCAGCGGGTAGATGAGCAGTTCTTC,.,few,TRBJ2-1,TRBV10-3
CASSLVSGKNIQYF,TGTGCCAGCAGCTTAGTGTCAGGAAAAAACATTCAGTACTTC,.,.,TRBJ2-4,TRBV7-9
CASSPPGTGGEKLFF,TGCGCCAGCAGCCCGCCGGGGACGGGTGGTGAAAAACTGTTTTTT,.,few,TRBJ1-4,TRBV5-1
CASSLGSPTYNEQFF,TGTGCCAGCAGCTTAGGGTCCCCTACCTACAATGAGCAGTTCTTC,.,few,TRBJ2-1,TRBV11-3
CATSRLKDQPQHF,TGTGCCACCAGCAGATTAAAGGATCAGCCCCAGCATTTT,.,few,TRBJ1-5,TRBV15